The rows below give T cell receptor beta chains drawn from one sample of a study of cytomegalovirus exposure and HLA in healthy donors. Libraries were prepared by immunoSEQ multiplex PCR; TCRdb keeps only in-frame clonotypes and omits some of them. The data contain about 120,000 clones, around 80% of them singletons. Sequencing was done on a sample of PBMCs. Receptors were obtained from a woman between 40 and 55 years old in good health and CMV-seropositive. The CDR3 runs from the conserved cysteine through the conserved F or W. A D gene is named only where the DNA matches it firmly. Clone size appears in some rows only: once, few, many, or a class for an expanded clone.

>TRBV10-3|TRBJ1-1|TRBD1|NA
CAAQGGNTEAFF
TGTGCCGCACAGGGGGGAAACACTGAAGCTTTCTTT
>TRBV30|TRBJ1-2|TRBD1|NA
CAWSVPGTGEGYTF
TGTGCCTGGAGTGTACCCGGGACAGGGGAAGGCTACACCTTC
>TRBV4-3|TRBJ2-3|NA|NA
CASSQVVVADTQYF
TGCGCCAGCAGCCAAGTAGTCGTTGCAGATACGCAGTATTTT
>TRBV5-1|TRBJ1-1|NA|NA
CASSLDRVNTEAFF
TGCGCCAGCAGCTTGGACAGGGTGAACACTGAAGCTTTCTTT
>TRBV5-1|TRBJ1-1|TRBD1|few
CASSYGQGNTEAFF
TGCGCCAGCAGCTACGGACAGGGGAACACTGAAGCTTTCTTT
>TRBV5-1|TRBJ2-3|NA|NA
CASSLEGSTDTQYF
TGCGCCAGCAGCTTGGAGGGGAGCACAGATACGCAGTATTTT
>TRBV25-1|TRBJ2-6|NA|NA
CASSPTPLWGANVLTF
TGTGCCAGCAGTCCCACACCCCTGTGGGGGGCCAACGTCCTGACTTTC
>TRBV9|TRBJ2-1|TRBD2|NA
CASSVDASGGGTSSYNEQFF
TGTGCCAGCAGCGTAGACGCTAGCGGGGGGGGCACCAGCTCCTACAATGAGCAGTTCTTC
>TRBV7-2|TRBJ1-6|TRBD1|few
CASSLRTGENSPLHF
TGTGCCAGCAGCCTAAGGACAGGGGAAAATTCACCCCTCCACTTT
>TRBV5-1|TRBJ2-3|TRBD2|NA
CASSSQLAGGPDTQYF
TGCGCCAGCAGCTCACAATTAGCGGGGGGGCCTGATACGCAGTATTTT